These T cell receptor beta chains were read from a single sample in a study of cytomegalovirus exposure and HLA in healthy donors. Data came from immunoSEQ multiplex PCR; TCRdb stores just in-frame clones and leaves some out. The data contain about 150,000 clones, just under 80% of them singletons. The sample was PBMCs. The receptors shown here come from a man aged 30-40 years in good health. Each CDR3 is given with its conserved first and last residue. A D gene is named only where the DNA matches it firmly. Clone size is not always given. Where it is, it says once, few, many or a class for expanded clones.

j_call d_call clone_size v_call cdr3_nt cdr3_aa
TRBJ2-5 - - TRBV2 TGTGCCAGCGGGTTGCGGGAAGAGACCCAGTACTTC CASGLREETQYF
TRBJ2-3 TRBD2 - TRBV5-1 TGCGCCAGCAGGGGGACTAGTTCGAGGACTTTGGCGGAGAGCACAGATACGCAGTATTTT CASRGTSSRTLAESTDTQYF
TRBJ2-7 - - TRBV21-1 TGTGCCAGCAGCAAAGATGGACAGGGAGCCTACGAGCAGTACTTC CASSKDGQGAYEQYF
TRBJ2-1 - - TRBV10-2 TGCGCCAGCAGTGCGGGCGGGTATGAGCAGTTCTTC CASSAGGYEQFF
TRBJ1-5 - - TRBV10-2 TGCGCCAGCAGTGATTTGCAGGCACCGGGGCAGCCCCAGCATTTT CASSDLQAPGQPQHF
TRBJ1-1 - - TRBV9 TGTGCCAGCAGCCCCCATGGGGGGACTGAAGCTTTCTTT CASSPHGGTEAFF
TRBJ2-7 - once TRBV10-3 TGTGCCATCAGACAGTCCTACGAGCAGTACTTC CAIRQSYEQYF
TRBJ2-1 TRBD1 - TRBV9 TGTGCCAGCAGCGAAATACAGGGGTCTGGTGAGCAGTTCTTC CASSEIQGSGEQFF
TRBJ2-7 - few TRBV9 TGTGCCAGCAGCGTTGCAGGGTTCCCCTACGAGCAGTACTTC CASSVAGFPYEQYF
TRBJ1-1 TRBD1 - TRBV6-5 TGTGCCAGCAGTTACTTAGCACAGGGGACTGAAGCTTTCTTT CASSYLAQGTEAFF
TRBJ1-4 TRBD1 - TRBV5-4 TGTGCCAGCAGCTTACAGGGGGCTGGGGAAAAACTGTTTTTT CASSLQGAGEKLFF
TRBJ2-7 TRBD1 once TRBV28 TGTGCCAGCAGTTTCCTGACAGGGGGCCCCATCGAGCAGTACTTC CASSFLTGGPIEQYF
TRBJ2-7 TRBD1 - TRBV18 TGTGCCAGCTCGGGGGACAGCTACGAGCAGTACTTC CASSGDSYEQYF
TRBJ2-3 - - TRBV7-3 TGTGCCAGCAGCTTAGGAGCGCTTAGCACAGATACGCAGTATTTT CASSLGALSTDTQYF
TRBJ1-2 - - TRBV9 TGTGCCAGCAGCAGCCAGGGCGCCTTTGGCTACACCTTC CASSSQGAFGYTF
TRBJ2-3 TRBD2 - TRBV29-1 TGCAGCGTTGAAGATCTACTAGCGGGAGAATTAGATACGCAGTATTTT CSVEDLLAGELDTQYF
TRBJ1-5 TRBD1 - TRBV5-6 TGTGCCAGCAGCTGGGGACAGAAGGTGAATCAGCCCCAGCATTTT CASSWGQKVNQPQHF
TRBJ2-7 - - TRBV7-9 TGTTCCAGCAGCCTCAACAGCTACGAGCAGTACTTC CSSSLNSYEQYF
TRBJ1-1 TRBD1 - TRBV4-3 TGCGCCAGCAGCCAAGGTCAGAGGGACAGTGAAGCTTTCTTT CASSQGQRDSEAFF
TRBJ1-2 - - TRBV28 TGTGCCACCCGGGGGGGCTATGGCTACACCTTC CATRGGYGYTF
TRBJ2-7 - once TRBV5-1 TGCGCCAGCAGCTTGAACAGGCCCCTCTCCTACGAGCAGTACTTC CASSLNRPLSYEQYF
TRBJ2-7 TRBD2 few TRBV19 TGTGCCAGTAGTATTGCTAGCGGGAATTTCGAGCAGTACTTC CASSIASGNFEQYF
TRBJ2-7 - - TRBV2 TGTGCCGTAACCGGGAAGGATTCCTACGAGCAGTACTTC CAVTGKDSYEQYF
TRBJ1-2 - - TRBV7-2 TGTGCCAGCAGCTTATCCCCAAACCGGTATGGCTACACCTTC CASSLSPNRYGYTF
TRBJ1-1 TRBD1 - TRBV28 TGTGCCAGCAGTCCGGGGACAGGGGCGAACACTGAAGCTTTCTTT CASSPGTGANTEAFF
TRBJ2-5 TRBD2 few TRBV10-2 TGCGCCAGCAGTGAAACTAGCGGGAGAGAGACCCAGTACTTC CASSETSGRETQYF
TRBJ2-4 - - TRBV6-6 TGTGCCAGCAGTATACAGGGACAAATGAAAAACATTCAGTACTTC CASSIQGQMKNIQYF
TRBJ2-2 TRBD2 - TRBV19 TGTGCCAGTAGTCCGTCGGGACTAGCGGGAGGGTTCACCGGGGAGCTGTTTTTT CASSPSGLAGGFTGELFF
TRBJ1-5 - few TRBV28 TGTGCCAGCACCGGTTGGGGGCGCAATCAGCCCCAGCATTTT CASTGWGRNQPQHF
TRBJ2-5 - - TRBV11-2 TGTGCCAGCAGCCCCAGGCTGGGTGCCCCGTCTGTGCGGGAAGAGACCCAGTACTTC CASSPRLGAPSVREETQYF
TRBJ2-3 - - TRBV10-3 TGTGCCATCAGGAACGGACAGTCTAGCACAGATACGCAGTATTTT CAIRNGQSSTDTQYF